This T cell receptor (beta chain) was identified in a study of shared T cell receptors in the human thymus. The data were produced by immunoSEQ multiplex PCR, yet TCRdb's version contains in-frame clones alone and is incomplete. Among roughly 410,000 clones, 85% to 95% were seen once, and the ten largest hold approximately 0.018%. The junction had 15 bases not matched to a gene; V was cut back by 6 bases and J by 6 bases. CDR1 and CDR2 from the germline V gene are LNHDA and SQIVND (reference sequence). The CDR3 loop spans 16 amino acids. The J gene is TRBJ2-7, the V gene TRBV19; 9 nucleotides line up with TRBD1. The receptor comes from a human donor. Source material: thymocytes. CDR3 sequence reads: CASRLRPGQGSLEQYF. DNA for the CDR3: TGTGCCAGTAGACTAAGACCGGGACAGGGCTCCCTCGAGCAGTACTTC. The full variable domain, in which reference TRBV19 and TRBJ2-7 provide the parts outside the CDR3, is DGGITQSPKYLFRKEGQNVTLSCEQNLNHDAMYWYRQDPGQGLRLIYYSQIVNDFQKGDIAEGYSVSREKKESFPLTVTSAQKNPTAFYLCASRLRPGQGSLEQYFGPGTRLTVT.